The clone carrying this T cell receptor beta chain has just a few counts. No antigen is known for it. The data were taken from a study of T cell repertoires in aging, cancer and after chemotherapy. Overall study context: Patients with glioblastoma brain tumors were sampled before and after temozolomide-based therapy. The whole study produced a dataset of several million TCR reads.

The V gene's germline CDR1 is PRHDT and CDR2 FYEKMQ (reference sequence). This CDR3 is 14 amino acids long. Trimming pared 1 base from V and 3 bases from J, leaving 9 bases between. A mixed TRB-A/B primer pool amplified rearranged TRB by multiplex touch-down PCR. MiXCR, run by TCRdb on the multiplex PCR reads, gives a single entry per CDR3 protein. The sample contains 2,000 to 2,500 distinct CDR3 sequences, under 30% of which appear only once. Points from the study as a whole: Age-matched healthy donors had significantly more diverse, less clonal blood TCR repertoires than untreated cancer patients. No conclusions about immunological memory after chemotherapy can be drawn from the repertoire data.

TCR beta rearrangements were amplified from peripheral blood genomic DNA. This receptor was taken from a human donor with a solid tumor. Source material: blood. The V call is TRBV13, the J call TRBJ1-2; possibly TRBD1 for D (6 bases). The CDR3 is CASSLVGGYYGYTF. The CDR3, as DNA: TGTGCCAGCAGCTTAGTGGGGGGCTACTATGGCTACACCTTC.